This TCR beta chain was recovered during a study of PD-1 blockade in classical Hodgkin lymphoma. General observations from the study: Relapsed/refractory patients reportedly had lower baseline diversity than newly diagnosed patients. TCR diversity rose significantly by C4D1 in CD4+ but not CD8+ cells.

Every patient had relapsed following autologous stem cell transplantation, and cohorts differed in brentuximab vedotin exposure. As regards this clone: Its cognate antigen is unknown.

V was shortened by 2 bases and J by 2 bases, with 12 bases between the two germline ends. The CDR3 runs 15 residues. Germline V gene sequence: CDR1 SGHRS, CDR2 YFSETQ. The assay was immunoSEQ multiplex PCR, and TCRdb's table has in-frame clones only and misses some. The sample shows tens of thousands of clones, approximately 90% of them seen only once. The gene calls are TRBV5-1 and TRBJ2-3; D may match TRBD1 or TRBD2 (6 bases each). The specimen was peripheral blood mononuclear cells (PBMCs), collected before the second cycle of nivolumab. The clonotype comes from a human donor with classical Hodgkin lymphoma. CDR3 amino acids: CASSFRGGPTDTQYF. As DNA, the CDR3 is TGCGCCAGCAGCTTCAGAGGGGGGCCCACAGATACGCAGTATTTT.